The 19 T cell receptor beta chains below were found in one sample sequenced in a study of T cells in Graves' hyperthyroidism and ophthalmopathy. The investigators amplified TCR beta CDR3 regions from RNA transcripts. The HTBI primer set drove a first-round RT-PCR of the TCR CDR3. TCRdb ran MiXCR on the multiplex PCR reads and lists one entry per CDR3 protein. Counted here are hundreds of thousands of distinct CDR3 sequences, just under 45% occurring once; the ten biggest clones make up approximately 7.2%. What was sequenced was peripheral blood or thyroid tissue (not recorded which). The receptors come from an adult man with Graves' disease, either hyperthyroidism or ophthalmopathy (not recorded which).

With regard to this clonotype: Lacking the conserved final phenylalanine or tryptophan, this CDR3 likely reflects a read error. The chain employs TRBV5-1 and TRBJ1-6; D is possibly TRBD1 (6 bases). Germline V gene data show CDR1 as SGHRS and CDR2 as YFSETQ. V lost 5 bases to trimming and J lost 11 bases, with 17 bases between them. This CDR3 is built from 14 residues. As DNA, the CDR3 is TGCGCCAGCAGATCGACAGGAGCCAATCCACCCCTCCACCTT. Residues: CASRSTGANPPLHL.

The chain joins TRBV2 to TRBJ1-4; 11 bases are shared with TRBD1. Germline CDR1 and CDR2: SNHLY and FYNNEI. After removal of 6 bases from V and 8 bases from J, the junction contained 5 bases not matched to a gene. The CDR3 contains 14 residues. CDR3 sequence reads: CASRVGTGGEKLFF. DNA for the CDR3: TGTGCCAGCAGAGTAGGGACAGGGGGAGAAAAACTGTTTTTT.

The sample holds one count of this clonotype. The rearrangement links TRBV15 to TRBJ2-5, with 7 bases fitting TRBD1. The CDR3 covers 13 residues. With 8 bases clipped from V and 11 bases from J, the junction kept 14 bases outside the gene matches. Germline lookup yields CDR1 LNHNV and CDR2 YYDKDF (reference sequence). The CDR3 DNA follows: TGTGCCACCGCCGGCCTACAGGGGATGGGTCAGTACTTC. This encodes CATAGLQGMGQYF.

In regard to this clonotype: With a much larger clone just one base away, this may be a read error. The V and J genes are TRBV25-1 and TRBJ1-1; D is unresolved. This CDR3 comprises 13 residues. CDR1 is MGHDK and CDR2 is SYGVNS in the germline V gene. The CDR3 nucleotides are TGTGTCAGCAGTGAACTCGGCGGCGCTGAAGCTTTCTTT. Protein: CVSSELGGAEAFF.

This clonotype was detected a few times. V and J are TRBV5-4 and TRBJ2-2; no firm D call. This CDR3 spans 15 amino acids. Trimming left V 0 bases short and J 4 bases short, with 10 bases between. Germline-derived CDR1 and CDR2 are SGHNT and YYREEE (reference sequence). The CDR3 DNA reads as TGTGCCAGCAGCTTGGGCGGAGCGTCCACCGGGGAGCTGTTTTTT. Translation: CASSLGGASTGELFF.

The chain combines TRBV19 with TRBJ1-5; D might be TRBD1 (6 bases). Looked up from germline, CDR1 is LNHDA and CDR2 is SQIVND (reference sequence). Trimming pared 2 bases from V and 7 bases from J, leaving 18 bases between. The CDR3 runs to 16 residues. Here the CDR3 DNA reads TGTGCCAGTAGTATACTTCAGGGGCAGGTCCGGCAGCCCCAGCATTTT. Encoded protein: CASSILQGQVRQPQHF.

In its sample, this clonotype was seen a few times. V and J are TRBV7-8 and TRBJ2-2; 8 bases line up with TRBD1. CDR1 is SGHVS, CDR2 FQNEAQ, per germline. CDR3 length equals 14 residues. The junction had 4 bases not matched to a gene; V was cut back by 3 bases and J by 7 bases. The CDR3 nucleotides are TGTGCCAGCAGCTTTCAGGGGGCGCGCGGGGAGCTGTTTTTT. Its translation is CASSFQGARGELFF.

The rearrangement links TRBV7-8 to TRBJ1-3; D is unresolved. The CDR3 is 12 residues long. Germline assignment: CDR1 SGHVS and CDR2 FQNEAQ. Between the trimmed V and J ends, which lost 4 bases and 8 bases, there was a span of 9 bases. The CDR3 sequence is CASSSTVDTIYF. The CDR3 DNA reads TGTGCCAGCAGCTCCACCGTGGACACCATATATTTT. The whole variable domain, remainder taken from reference TRBV7-8 and TRBJ1-3, is GAGVSQSPRYKVAKRGQDVALRCDPISGHVSLFWYQQALGQGPEFLTYFQNEAQLDKSGLPSDRFFAERPEGSVSTLKIQRTQQEDSAVYLCASSSTVDTIYFGEGSWLTVV.

This clonotype was counted between two and nine times. One end of the junction varies from germline; a read error may be responsible. This chain joins TRBV7-2 and TRBJ2-5; D is tentatively TRBD1 or TRBD2 (5 bases each). The length of the CDR3 is 15 residues. CDR1 is SGHTA and CDR2 is FQGNSA in the germline V gene. The CDR3 DNA reads TGCGCCAGCAGCCATAGGTTTCTAGGGGAGGAGACCCAGTACTTC. This translates into CASSHRFLGEETQYF.

This chain connects TRBV11-1 to TRBJ2-5; 10 bases match TRBD2. This CDR3 is built from 16 residues. Germline values: CDR1 SGHAT, CDR2 FQDESV (reference sequence). The J segment lost 9 bases and the V segment lost 3 bases, leaving 13 bases of the junction unmatched. The CDR3 loop reads CASSFPLAGGGEAQYF. CDR3 DNA: TGTGCCAGCAGCTTTCCATTAGCGGGAGGCGGGGAGGCCCAGTACTTC. The variable domain in full, with the rest retrieved from reference TRBV11-1 and TRBJ2-5, is EAEVAQSPRYKITEKSQAVAFWCDPISGHATLYWYRQILGQGPELLVQFQDESVVDDSQLPKDRFSAERLKGVDSTLKIQPAELGDSAMYLCASSFPLAGGGEAQYFGPGTRLLVL.

Turning to this clonotype: Relative to the germline gene, one junction end is altered; a read error may explain this. This chain links TRBV10-3 with TRBJ1-6, with D perhaps matching TRBD1 (5 bases). The CDR3 loop spans 14 amino acids. Germline values: CDR1 ENHRY, CDR2 SYGVKD. The CDR3 loop is CASSSGKGNSPLHF. The CDR3 DNA reads TGTGCCAGCAGTTCAGGGAAGGGTAATTCACCCCTCCACTTT.

The chain is built from TRBV25-1 and TRBJ1-6; D unclear. The CDR3 runs to 15 residues. Between the trimmed V and J ends, which lost 4 bases and 10 bases, there was a span of 17 bases. Germline lookup yields CDR1 MGHDK and CDR2 SYGVNS. The CDR3 loop reads CASSARWGNDSPLHF. CDR3 bases: TGTGCCAGCAGTGCTAGATGGGGAAACGACTCACCCCTCCACTTT.

There are a few counts of this clonotype. The chain is built from TRBV5-1 and TRBJ1-4, with 7 bases fitting TRBD1. Germline lookup yields CDR1 SGHRS and CDR2 YFSETQ. V shed 2 bases and J 6 bases; nucleotides not matched to a gene: 7. The CDR3 is 15 amino acids. As DNA, the CDR3 is TGCGCCAGCAGCTTCAGACAGGGCTGGGATGAAAAACTGTTTTTT. Translated: CASSFRQGWDEKLFF.

The chain recombines TRBV20-1 with TRBJ1-5; D ambiguous. There are 13 residues in the CDR3. Trimming stripped 4 bases from V and 2 bases from J, with 9 bases between. CDR1 and CDR2 from the germline V gene are DFQATT and SNEGSKA (reference sequence). The CDR3, as DNA: TGCAGTGCTATCCCCGGCCGCAATCAGCCCCAGCATTTT. It translates to CSAIPGRNQPQHF.

This clonotype was seen repeatedly, ten times or more. The chain employs TRBV7-9 and TRBJ1-6, with a weak D call TRBD1 (5 bases). The length of the CDR3 is 15 residues. Per germline, CDR1 SEHNR and CDR2 FQNEAQ (reference sequence). V was clipped by 0 bases and J by 8 bases, with 11 bases between them. DNA for the CDR3: TGTGCCAGCAGCTTAGCAGGGACGGATGATTCACCCCTCCACTTT. Its translation: CASSLAGTDDSPLHF.

Ten or more counts support this clonotype. This chain uses TRBV20-1 with TRBJ1-1; 7 nucleotides line up with TRBD1. With 3 bases clipped from V and 1 base from J, the junction kept 20 bases outside the gene matches. CDR1 is DFQATT and CDR2 is SNEGSKA in the germline V gene (reference sequence). This CDR3 spans 19 amino acids. CDR3 protein: CSARGQREDRAPPNTEAFF. The CDR3, as DNA: TGCAGTGCTAGGGGACAGAGGGAAGACAGGGCACCACCGAACACTGAAGCTTTCTTT.

The chain carries TRBV20-1 and TRBJ1-5, with TRBD1 matching over 8 bases. The CDR3 contains 15 residues. Unmatched junction bases numbered 9, after V lost 3 bases and J lost 5 bases. CDR1 is DFQATT, CDR2 SNEGSKA, per germline (reference sequence). CDR3 amino acids: CSARGQGAPDQPQHF. The CDR3 DNA sequence: TGCAGTGCTAGGGGTCAGGGGGCGCCGGATCAGCCCCAGCATTTT.

This chain joins TRBV29-1 and TRBJ1-2; possible D gene TRBD1, 6 bases. The CDR3 sequence is 14 residues long. V gave up 8 bases and J gave up 3 bases, with 19 bases separating them. Per the germline V gene, CDR1 is SQVTM and CDR2 is ANQGSEA. CDR3 sequence: CSSAEAGVDYGYTF. DNA of the CDR3: TGCAGCAGTGCAGAGGCAGGGGTTGACTATGGCTACACCTTC.

This clonotype was counted at least ten times. The rearrangement links TRBV29-1 to TRBJ1-2; D may be TRBD1 (5 bases). V lost 4 bases and J lost 4, with 13 bases in between. The CDR3 length is 13 residues. Germline assignment: CDR1 SQVTM and CDR2 ANQGSEA. CDR3 coding DNA: TGCAGCGTTGGCGGGGGGTCCCTCTATGGCTACACCTTC. It codes for CSVGGGSLYGYTF.